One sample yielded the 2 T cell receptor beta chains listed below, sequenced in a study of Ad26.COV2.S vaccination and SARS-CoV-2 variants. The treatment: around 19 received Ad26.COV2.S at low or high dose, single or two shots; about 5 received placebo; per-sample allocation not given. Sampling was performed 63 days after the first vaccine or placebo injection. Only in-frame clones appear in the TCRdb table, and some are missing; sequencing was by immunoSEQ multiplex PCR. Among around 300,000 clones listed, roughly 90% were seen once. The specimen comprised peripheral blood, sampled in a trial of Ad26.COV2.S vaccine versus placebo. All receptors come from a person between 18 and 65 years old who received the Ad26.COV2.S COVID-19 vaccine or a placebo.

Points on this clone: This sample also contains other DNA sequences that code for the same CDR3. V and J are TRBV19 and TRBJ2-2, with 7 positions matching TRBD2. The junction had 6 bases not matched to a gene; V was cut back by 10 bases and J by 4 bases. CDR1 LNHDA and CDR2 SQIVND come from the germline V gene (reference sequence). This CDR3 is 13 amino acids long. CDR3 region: CATAGGITGELFF. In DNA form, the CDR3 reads TGTGCCACCGCCGGGGGGATCACCGGGGAGCTGTTTTTT.

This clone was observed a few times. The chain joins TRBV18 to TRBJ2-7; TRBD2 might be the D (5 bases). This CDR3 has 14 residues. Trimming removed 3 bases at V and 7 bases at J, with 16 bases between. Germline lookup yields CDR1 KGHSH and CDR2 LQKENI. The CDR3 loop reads CASSPRLAGSEQYF. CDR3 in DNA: TGTGCCAGCTCACCCCGGCTAGCAGGTTCAGAGCAGTACTTC.